The 26 T cell receptor beta chains reported below all come from one sample, sequenced in a study of response to subunit inactivated influenza vaccine. TCRdb analysed the RT-PCR reads with MiXCR anew, one entry per CDR3 protein. This repertoire shows hundreds of thousands of distinct CDR3 sequences, approximately 12% found once; its top ten account for roughly 10%. This material consisted of PBMCs from blood, taken on the day of vaccination. All receptors derive from a man between 45 and 60 years old who received an inactivated influenza vaccine.

This clonotype was seen a few times. The genes are TRBV7-9 and TRBJ2-7, with 9 bases matching TRBD2. The CDR3 has 15 residues. Germline assignment: CDR1 SEHNR and CDR2 FQNEAQ (reference sequence). V was pared by 2 bases and J by 3 bases, with 5 bases of the junction left unmatched. CDR3 protein: CASSLLAGFVYEQYF. The DNA of the CDR3 is TGTGCCAGCAGCTTACTAGCGGGATTCGTCTACGAGCAGTACTTC.

Only a few counts were recorded for this clonotype. This rearrangement joins TRBV6-1 to TRBJ2-1; tentatively, D is TRBD1 or TRBD2 (5 bases each). Germline V gene lookup returns CDR1 MNHNS and CDR2 SASEGT. The CDR3 has 17 amino acids. The V end lost 7 bases, the J end lost 2 bases, and 21 bases lay between the germline ends. CDR3 in amino acids: CASIWRIIGGPYNEQFF. The CDR3 nucleotides read TGTGCCAGCATATGGCGGATCATTGGGGGACCCTACAATGAGCAGTTCTTC.

The chain combines TRBV7-2 with TRBJ2-7; a weak D match, TRBD2 (6 bases). The CDR3 extends over 15 amino acids. Germline assignment: CDR1 SGHTA and CDR2 FQGNSA. The V gene lost 5 bases and the J gene lost 4 bases, with 18 bases spanning the gap. CDR3 in DNA: TGTGCCAGCAGCCCCACCGGGGGACTTATATACGAGCAGTACTTC. This translates into CASSPTGGLIYEQYF.

This clonotype was detected a few times. The chain has TRBV4-1 and TRBJ1-1, with 7 bases identical to TRBD1. This CDR3 is 15 amino acids long. Germline trimming cut 3 bases from V and 2 bases from J; bases unmatched to any gene: 6. Per germline, CDR1 MGHRA and CDR2 YSYEKL. CDR3 nucleotide sequence: TGCGCCAGCAGCCATCTGGGACAGCTAAACACTGAAGCTTTCTTT. Protein product: CASSHLGQLNTEAFF.

This clonotype was detected many times. This chain uses TRBV5-1 with TRBJ2-5; D is perhaps TRBD1 (8 bases). Trimming removed 4 bases at V and 2 bases at J, with 15 bases between. The CDR3 is 15 amino acids. Germline loops: CDR1 SGHRS, CDR2 YFSETQ. CDR3 loop: CASSDGQGGQETQYF. Written as DNA, the CDR3 is TGCGCCAGCAGCGATGGACAGGGAGGGCAAGAGACCCAGTACTTC.

There are a few counts of this clonotype. The CDR3, as DNA: TGTGCCAGCGGACCGATATCACGGGGGGGGAACACCGGGGAGCTGTTTTTT. It specifies CASGPISRGGNTGELFF. This chain joins TRBV7-9 and TRBJ2-2; TRBD2 agrees at 8 bases. The CDR3 runs 17 residues. Per the germline V gene, CDR1 is SEHNR and CDR2 is FQNEAQ (reference sequence). Trimming cost V 8 bases and J 1 base; bases outside gene matches: 12.

The gene calls are TRBV4-1 and TRBJ2-7; D might be TRBD1 (6 bases). The CDR3 is 15 residues long. Germline assignment: CDR1 MGHRA and CDR2 YSYEKL. Trimming shortened V by 3 bases and J by 5 bases, and 17 bases separated the two germline ends. This CDR3 reads CASSQAGTTPHEQYF. The CDR3 DNA reads TGCGCCAGCAGCCAGGCCGGGACAACTCCCCACGAGCAGTACTTC.

This clonotype was seen more than once but under ten times. The chain has TRBV11-2 and TRBJ1-5, with 8 nucleotides matching TRBD1. In germline, CDR1 is SGHAT, CDR2 FQNNGV. Trimming cost V 5 bases and J 0 bases; bases outside gene matches: 3. The CDR3 is 15 amino acids. The CDR3 DNA is TGTGCCAGCAGCCCAGGGGGCTTTAGCAATCAGCCCCAGCATTTT. Its translation is CASSPGGFSNQPQHF.

This clonotype appeared many times. CDR3 in DNA: TGCGCCAGCAGCTTGACAGGGGGCGGCGAGCCCCAGCATTTT. As protein: CASSLTGGGEPQHF. V gene TRBV5-1 combines with J gene TRBJ1-5, with 9 bases that match TRBD1. This CDR3 comprises 14 residues. Germline V gives CDR1 SGHRS, CDR2 YFSETQ. Germline trimming cut 1 base from V and 8 bases from J; bases unmatched to any gene: 4.

This clonotype was seen only a few times. The chain recombines TRBV7-7 with TRBJ2-3; the D is unclear. CDR3 length: 15 amino acids. Trimming removed 3 bases at V and 0 bases at J, with 10 bases between. Germline V gene sequence: CDR1 SSHAT, CDR2 FNYEAQ (reference sequence). The CDR3 loop is CASSLGIASTDTQYF. CDR3 nucleotide sequence: TGTGCCAGCAGCTTGGGAATTGCTAGCACAGATACGCAGTATTTT.

This clonotype has only a few counts. The chain couples TRBV20-1 to TRBJ2-1, with D unresolved. Germline CDR1 is DFQATT and CDR2 is SNEGSKA (reference sequence). This CDR3 spans 14 amino acids. V lost 1 base, J lost 4 bases, and 11 bases lay in between. CDR3 protein: CSARVPGLYNEQFF. The CDR3, as DNA: TGCAGTGCTAGAGTCCCGGGTCTTTACAATGAGCAGTTCTTC.

This clonotype turned up a few times. The chain carries TRBV29-1 and TRBJ1-2; D unresolved. The length of the CDR3 is 9 residues. CDR1 and CDR2 (germline): SQVTM, ANQGSEA. V lost 8 bases and J lost 8, with 9 bases in between. CDR3 sequence reads: CSPTPGYTF. CDR3 coding DNA: TGCAGCCCGACGCCCGGCTACACCTTC.

In this sample, this clonotype turned up a few times. This chain connects TRBV20-1 to TRBJ2-5, with D perhaps assigned TRBD1 or TRBD2 (5 bases each). Per germline, CDR1 DFQATT and CDR2 SNEGSKA (reference sequence). V was clipped by 3 bases and J by 5 bases, with 10 bases between them. This CDR3 is 12 amino acids long. The CDR3, as DNA: TGCAGTGCTAGCCGGGACGTGGAGACCCAGTACTTC. It yields the protein CSASRDVETQYF.

The V call is TRBV7-3, the J call TRBJ2-3, with D maybe TRBD1 (5 bases). V gave up 4 bases and J gave up 0 bases, with 8 bases separating them. The length of the CDR3 is 14 residues. In germline, CDR1 is SGHTA, CDR2 FQGTGA. CDR3 protein: CASSWGSSTDTQYF. The CDR3 bases are TGTGCCAGCAGCTGGGGCTCTAGCACAGATACGCAGTATTTT.

This clonotype was detected only a few times. The chain recombines TRBV9 with TRBJ1-5, with TRBD1 as a possible D gene (6 bases). Trimming cost V 3 bases and J 9 bases, with 22 bases left between them. The CDR3 loop spans 16 amino acids. The V gene's germline CDR1 is SGDLS and CDR2 YYNGEE. Written as DNA, the CDR3 is TGTGCCAGCAGCGATAGAATAACAGGGCTCGGGTCGCCCCAGCATTTT. It encodes CASSDRITGLGSPQHF. Filled out from reference TRBV9 and TRBJ1-5, the complete variable domain reads DSGVTQTPKHLITATGQRVTLRCSPRSGDLSVYWYQQSLDQGLQFLIQYYNGEERAKGNILERFSAQQFPDLHSELNLSSLELGDSALYFCASSDRITGLGSPQHFGDGTRLSIL.

This clonotype was counted a few times. The chain employs TRBV10-3 and TRBJ1-2; 8 bases fit TRBD1. The J segment lost 1 base and the V segment lost 6 bases, leaving 7 bases of the junction unmatched. The CDR3 length is 15 residues. Germline values: CDR1 ENHRY, CDR2 SYGVKD. CDR3 nucleotides: TGTGCCATCAGAGGGGGACAGGTTAATAACTATGGCTACACCTTC. Its translation is CAIRGGQVNNYGYTF.

This clonotype was observed at least ten times. This rearrangement joins TRBV11-2 to TRBJ2-1, with D tentatively TRBD1 or TRBD2 (6 bases each). Looked up from germline, CDR1 is SGHAT and CDR2 is FQNNGV. CDR3 length equals 15 residues. V lost 3 bases and J 2 bases, leaving 11 bases between the germline ends. CDR3 amino acids: CASSFGGGTYNEQFF. The CDR3 region has the DNA TGTGCCAGCAGCTTCGGGGGCGGGACCTACAATGAGCAGTTCTTC. Together with reference TRBV11-2 and TRBJ2-1, the CDR3 gives the full variable domain: EAGVAQSPRYKIIEKRQSVAFWCNPISGHATLYWYQQILGQGPKLLIQFQNNGVVDDSQLPKDRFSAERLKGVDSTLKIQPAKLEDSAVYLCASSFGGGTYNEQFFGPGTRLTVL.

This clonotype occurred many times. The chain combines TRBV24-1 with TRBJ1-1; TRBD1 matches 7 bases. The CDR3 covers 15 residues. The ends lost 6 bases at V and 3 bases at J; junction bases unmatched: 9. CDR1 is KGHDR and CDR2 is SFDVKD in the germline V gene. As DNA, the CDR3 is TGTGCCACCAGTTGCAGGGTCGGGACAGACACTGAAGCTTTCTTT. Protein sequence: CATSCRVGTDTEAFF.

This clonotype was observed a few times. CDR3 protein: CASSPVGGSQDEQYF. The CDR3 DNA follows: TGTGCCAGCAGCCCCGTGGGAGGGTCACAGGACGAGCAGTACTTC. V usage is TRBV11-3 and J usage is TRBJ2-7; 7 bases map to TRBD2. This CDR3 has 15 amino acids. The ends lost 5 bases at V and 5 bases at J; junction bases unmatched: 12. In germline, CDR1 is SGHNT, CDR2 YENEEA.

This rearrangement joins TRBV11-2 to TRBJ2-5; TRBD2 matches 13 bases. The V gene's germline CDR1 is SGHAT and CDR2 FQNNGV. The CDR3 length is 18 residues. V was pared by 5 bases and J by 4 bases, with 13 bases of the junction left unmatched. CDR3 protein: CASSPQLAGGPALETQYF. The CDR3 bases are TGTGCCAGCAGCCCCCAACTAGCGGGGGGGCCGGCGCTAGAGACCCAGTACTTC. The full variable domain, rest sourced from reference TRBV11-2 and TRBJ2-5, is EAGVAQSPRYKIIEKRQSVAFWCNPISGHATLYWYQQILGQGPKLLIQFQNNGVVDDSQLPKDRFSAERLKGVDSTLKIQPAKLEDSAVYLCASSPQLAGGPALETQYFGPGTRLLVL.

This clonotype was seen a handful of times. The rearrangement joins TRBV12-3 or TRBV12-4 to TRBJ2-4, with D hard to call. V lost 3 bases to trimming and J lost 9 bases, with 9 bases between them. The CDR3 loop spans 12 amino acids. This CDR3 is CASSFWTTIQYF. DNA of the CDR3: TGTGCCAGCAGTTTCTGGACGACCATTCAGTACTTC.

This rearrangement joins TRBV29-1 to TRBJ2-1, with 9 bases aligning to TRBD1. Trimming removed 6 bases from V and 9 bases from J; junction bases left unmatched: 15. CDR1 and CDR2 from the germline V gene are SQVTM and ANQGSEA. The CDR3 is made up of 15 amino acids. The CDR3 here is CSVALTGTGIGEQFF. The DNA of the CDR3 is TGCAGCGTAGCCCTTACCGGGACAGGGATTGGTGAGCAGTTCTTC.

J is TRBJ2-7 and V is TRBV18; no reliable D call. CDR1 KGHSH and CDR2 LQKENI come from the germline V gene. The CDR3 contains 13 residues. V lost 2 bases and J 3 bases, leaving 8 bases between the germline ends. The DNA for the CDR3 is TGTGCCAGCTCACCAAAGGCTAGCTACGAGCAGTACTTC. Translated, it gives CASSPKASYEQYF.

This clonotype has a handful of counts. This chain links TRBV30 with TRBJ1-1; D is possibly TRBD1 (6 bases). This CDR3 region has 14 residues. Trimming took off 3 bases at V and 6 bases at J, with 17 bases between the two ends. Germline V gives CDR1 GTSNPN, CDR2 SVGIG (reference sequence). CDR3 sequence reads: CAWRAGVKESEAFF. The CDR3 region has the DNA TGTGCCTGGAGAGCAGGGGTGAAAGAATCTGAAGCTTTCTTT.

The chain carries TRBV10-3 and TRBJ2-1; the match to TRBD2 covers 13 bases. Looked up from germline, CDR1 is ENHRY and CDR2 is SYGVKD. With V trimmed by 6 bases and J by 5 bases, 1 base remained unmatched. The CDR3 has 14 amino acids. The CDR3 here is CAIRGLAGNNEQFF. Written as DNA, the CDR3 is TGTGCCATCAGGGGACTAGCGGGAAACAATGAGCAGTTCTTC.

The V gene is TRBV5-1, the J gene TRBJ2-7; D remains unclear. The V gene lost 5 bases and the J gene lost 3 bases, with 12 bases spanning the gap. The CDR3 spans 13 residues. The germline gives CDR1 SGHRS, CDR2 YFSETQ. The CDR3 nucleotides are TGCGCCAGCAGGGGTCCCATGATCTACGAGCAGTACTTC. It yields the protein CASRGPMIYEQYF.